This T cell receptor beta chain originates from a study of blood T cell repertoires in COVID-19. The V end lost 3 bases, the J end lost 8 bases, and 14 bases lay between the germline ends. The CDR3 is 14 amino acids. In germline, CDR1 is LGHNA, CDR2 YSLEER. Sequenced by immunoSEQ multiplex PCR; TCRdb stores in-frame clones only, minus some. The table lists about 170,000 clones, about 86% of them singletons. This chain connects TRBV4-3 to TRBJ2-1; D unresolved. This receptor was obtained from a man between 45 and 60 years old with active or convalescent COVID-19. The sequenced material came from peripheral blood. The CDR3 sequence is CASSQIPEVDEQFF. The CDR3 bases are TGCGCCAGCAGCCAGATCCCCGAGGTGGATGAGCAGTTCTTC.